Sequencing of this T cell receptor beta chain was carried out in a study of CD4 and CD8 cells across lung adenocarcinoma regions. V lost 7 bases to trimming and J lost 6 bases, with 6 bases between them. The germline CDR1 and CDR2 sequences are MNHNS and SASEGT. The CDR3 runs 11 residues. Localized lung adenocarcinoma, a non-small cell lung cancer, affected the donors. TCRdb itself ran the PCR reads through MiXCR, one entry per CDR3 protein. The sample holds 10,000 to 15,000 distinct CDR3 sequences, 53% seen once. The sequenced sample consisted of CD8+ T cells from the center of a lung tumor. This clonotype was sampled from a female donor with lung adenocarcinoma. The CD4 and CD8 labels of this study may be unreliable. The chain joins TRBV6-1 to TRBJ2-2; no clear D. The CDR3 nucleotides read TGTGCCAGCAATCGAGCCGGGGAGCTGTTTTTT. It yields the protein CASNRAGELFF.